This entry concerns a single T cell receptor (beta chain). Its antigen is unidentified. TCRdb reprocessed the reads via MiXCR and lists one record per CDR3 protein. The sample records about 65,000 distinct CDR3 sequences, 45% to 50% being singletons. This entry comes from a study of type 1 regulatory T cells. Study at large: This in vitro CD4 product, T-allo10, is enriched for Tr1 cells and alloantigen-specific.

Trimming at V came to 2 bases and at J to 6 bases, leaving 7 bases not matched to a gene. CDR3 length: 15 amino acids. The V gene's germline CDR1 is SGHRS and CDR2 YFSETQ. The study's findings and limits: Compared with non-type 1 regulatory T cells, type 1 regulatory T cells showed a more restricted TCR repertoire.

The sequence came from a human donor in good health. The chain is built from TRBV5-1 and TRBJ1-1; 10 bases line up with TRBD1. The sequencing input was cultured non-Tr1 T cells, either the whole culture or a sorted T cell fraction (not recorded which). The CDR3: CASSFTGQGLAEAFF. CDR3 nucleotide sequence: TGCGCCAGCAGCTTCACGGGACAGGGGTTGGCTGAAGCTTTCTTT.